One sample yielded the 24 T cell receptor beta chains listed below, sequenced in a study of shared clonotypes between healthy human individuals (dated by TCRdb to 2018 to 2020). To prepare the library, the immunoSEQ multiplex PCR assay was applied. TCRdb's version of the immuneACCESS table is confined to in-frame rearrangements and falls short of the full clone set. An unresolved V gene accounts for under half of the shortfall where checked; the remainder is of unknown origin. The sample has about a million clones on record, around 76% of them singletons. The biggest ten clones account for approximately 1.5% of the sample. Sequences were obtained from memory CD4+ T cells sorted from blood. This sample's cell subset or site label indicates: CD45RA-negative fraction. The receptors were gathered from a man aged 18 to 35 in good health.

J is TRBJ1-4 and V is TRBV7-2; D gene unclear. V was pared by 3 bases and J by 8 bases, with 25 bases between. The CDR3 spans 18 residues. The germline gives CDR1 SGHTA, CDR2 FQGNSA. CDR3 coding DNA: TGTGCCAGCAGCTTGGATTCTTTAGGTGCGCATACCAGGGAAAAACTGTTTTTT. It is translated as CASSLDSLGAHTREKLFF.

This clone has a handful of counts. The chain couples TRBV29-1 to TRBJ1-1; 9 nucleotides line up with TRBD1. Germline V gene data show CDR1 as SQVTM and CDR2 as ANQGSEA. J was trimmed by 5 bases and V by 5 bases; bases with no gene match: 15. This CDR3 spans 16 amino acids. As DNA, the CDR3 is TGCAGCGTTCGGGGGGGACAGGGCAGGTTAGAGACTGAAGCTTTCTTT. This encodes CSVRGGQGRLETEAFF. The full variable domain, its missing parts supplied by reference TRBV29-1 and TRBJ1-1, is SAVISQKPSRDICQRGTSLTIQCQVDSQVTMMFWYRQQPGQSLTLIATANQGSEATYESGFVIDKFPISRPNLTFSTLTVSNMSPEDSSIYLCSVRGGQGRLETEAFFGQGTRLTVV.

The genes are TRBV6-1 and TRBJ2-7; D gene uncertain. Per the germline V gene, CDR1 is MNHNS and CDR2 is SASEGT. The CDR3 is 12 residues long. V was shortened by 6 bases and J by 7 bases, with 13 bases between the two germline ends. This CDR3 reads CASRGMLREQYF. CDR3 in DNA: TGTGCCAGCAGAGGGATGCTACGGGAGCAGTACTTC.

The rearrangement uses TRBV5-1 and TRBJ1-1; possibly TRBD1 for D (5 bases). This CDR3 region has 14 residues. Germline V lookup: CDR1 SGHRS, CDR2 YFSETQ. Trimming stripped 1 base from V and 2 bases from J, with 9 bases between. The DNA for the CDR3 is TGCGCCAGCAGCTTGCCAGGGTCAAACACTGAAGCTTTCTTT. This codes for CASSLPGSNTEAFF.

This chain joins TRBV19 and TRBJ1-2, with no clear D. This CDR3 region has 13 residues. The V gene lost 7 bases and the J gene lost 4 bases, with 13 bases spanning the gap. Germline CDR1 LNHDA, CDR2 SQIVND (reference sequence). The CDR3 sequence is CASMASRIYGYTF. The CDR3 nucleotides are TGTGCCAGTATGGCGAGCCGTATCTATGGCTACACCTTC. Full variable domain (remainder filled in from reference TRBV19 and TRBJ1-2): DGGITQSPKYLFRKEGQNVTLSCEQNLNHDAMYWYRQDPGQGLRLIYYSQIVNDFQKGDIAEGYSVSREKKESFPLTVTSAQKNPTAFYLCASMASRIYGYTFGSGTRLTVV.

V gene TRBV10-1 combines with J gene TRBJ2-1; D uncertain. Germline CDR1 and CDR2: WNHNN and SYGVQD (reference sequence). This CDR3 contains 12 residues. V was cut by 0 bases and J by 10 bases, with 7 bases left in between. CDR3 region: CASSESLDEQFF. CDR3 nucleotide sequence: TGCGCCAGCAGTGAGTCGTTGGACGAGCAGTTCTTC.

This clone was detected a few times. This chain links TRBV5-4 with TRBJ1-4; D not certain. This CDR3 spans 13 amino acids. Trimming took off 4 bases at V and 5 bases at J, with 9 bases between the two ends. Germline CDR1 reads SGHNT; CDR2 reads YYREEE (reference sequence). CDR3 amino acids: CASSPEPNEKLFF. The CDR3 DNA follows: TGTGCCAGCAGCCCCGAACCCAATGAAAAACTGTTTTTT.

Notes on this clone: The germline gene is not matched at one end of the junction; a read error may be the cause. Other nucleotide sequences in the sample specify the same CDR3. The chain is built from TRBV6-6 and TRBJ2-7; no firm D call. The CDR3 has 11 amino acids. Per germline, CDR1 MNHNY and CDR2 SVGAGI (reference sequence). CDR3 sequence: CASGRNYEQYF. In DNA form, the CDR3 reads TGTGCCAGCGGACGGAACTACGAACAGTACTTC.

V and J are TRBV6-5 and TRBJ2-2, with D possibly matching TRBD1 (6 bases). CDR1 and CDR2 (germline): MNHEY, SVGAGI. V shed 5 bases and J shed 1 base, with 11 bases lying between them. The CDR3 covers 15 residues. The CDR3 reads CASSLGQMNTGELFF. The DNA of the CDR3 is TGTGCCAGCAGTCTGGGACAAATGAACACCGGGGAGCTGTTTTTT.

For this clone: Other DNA sequences in the same sample also yield this CDR3. The chain joins TRBV2 to TRBJ2-1; D is perhaps TRBD2 (6 bases). The length of the CDR3 is 14 residues. V shed 6 bases and J shed 0 bases, with 9 bases lying between them. Germline values: CDR1 SNHLY, CDR2 FYNNEI. CDR3 in DNA: TGTGCCAGCAGGCGGGATAGCTCCTACAATGAGCAGTTCTTC. Its protein product is CASRRDSSYNEQFF. The whole variable domain, filled in from reference TRBV2 and TRBJ2-1, reads EPEVTQTPSHQVTQMGQEVILRCVPISNHLYFYWYRQILGQKVEFLVSFYNNEISEKSEIFDDQFSVERPDGSNFTLKIRSTKLEDSAMYFCASRRDSSYNEQFFGPGTRLTVL.

This chain links TRBV11-2 with TRBJ1-1; 12 bases fit TRBD1. This CDR3 is built from 15 residues. CDR1 and CDR2 from the germline V gene are SGHAT and FQNNGV. Trimming at V came to 1 base and at J to 6 bases, leaving 3 bases not matched to a gene. CDR3 in amino acids: CASSLGGQGASEAFF. In nucleotides, the CDR3 is TGTGCCAGCAGCTTAGGGGGACAGGGGGCCTCTGAAGCTTTCTTT.

The V and J genes are TRBV2 and TRBJ2-3; TRBD2 might be the D (6 bases). Germline CDR1 reads SNHLY; CDR2 reads FYNNEI. V was trimmed by 6 bases and J by 2 bases, leaving 12 bases between them. This CDR3 contains 14 residues. CDR3 protein: CASRGDSFTDTQYF. CDR3 DNA sequence: TGTGCCAGCAGGGGGGACTCATTCACAGATACGCAGTATTTT.

This clone came up once. The V and J genes are TRBV6-4 and TRBJ1-6; D gene unclear. Germline assignment: CDR1 MRHNA and CDR2 SNTAGT. The CDR3 consists of 15 residues. V was trimmed by 6 bases and J by 6 bases, leaving 15 bases between them. The CDR3 nucleotides read TGTGCCAGCAGGGCGGATAACCAAGGTAATTCACCCCTCCACTTT. It yields the protein CASRADNQGNSPLHF.

About this clone itself: Within the sample, other DNA sequences also encode this same CDR3. The rearrangement joins TRBV27 to TRBJ1-4; D is uncertain. The CDR3 length is 14 residues. The V end was cut by 1 base, the J end by 5 bases, with 8 bases between. Germline V gives CDR1 MNHEY, CDR2 SMNVEV (reference sequence). CDR3 sequence: CASSLFRGNEKLFF. CDR3 bases: TGTGCCAGCAGTTTATTCAGAGGGAATGAAAAACTGTTTTTT.

Only one count was recorded for this clone. A much larger clonotype is one base distant, so this may be a read error. V is TRBV6-1 and J is TRBJ2-2; D gene unclear. Trimming cost V 8 bases and J 0 bases, with 7 bases left between them. In germline, CDR1 is MNHNS, CDR2 SASEGT. The CDR3 loop spans 13 amino acids. This CDR3 reads CASGRANTGELFF. The CDR3 bases are TGTGCCAGCGGCCGGGCGAACACCGGGGAGCTGTTTTTT.

This chain connects TRBV5-4 to TRBJ2-1, with 8 bases aligning to TRBD2. Looked up from germline, CDR1 is SGHNT and CDR2 is YYREEE (reference sequence). This CDR3 spans 14 amino acids. With 4 bases clipped from V and 6 bases from J, the junction kept 6 bases outside the gene matches. The CDR3 is CASSLGLGSNEQFF. In nucleotides, the CDR3 is TGTGCCAGCAGCCTGGGACTAGGTTCCAATGAGCAGTTCTTC.

This clone appeared a single time. The rearrangement joins TRBV28 to TRBJ2-7; 12 bases fit TRBD1. CDR3 length equals 16 residues. The germline gives CDR1 MDHEN, CDR2 SYDVKM. Unmatched junction bases numbered 7, after V lost 6 bases and J lost 1 base. The CDR3 region has the DNA TGTGCCAGCAGATTAAAGGGACAGGGGGCTTCCTACGAGCAGTACTTC. This encodes CASRLKGQGASYEQYF.

This clone was counted between two and nine times. V usage is TRBV7-9 and J usage is TRBJ1-2; D gene unclear. The CDR3 contains 11 residues. The germline V and J ends were trimmed by 5 bases and 4 bases, with 5 bases remaining between them. The germline CDR1 and CDR2 sequences are SEHNR and FQNEAQ (reference sequence). The chain's CDR3 is CASSQSYGYTF. DNA of the CDR3: TGTGCCAGCAGCCAGAGCTATGGCTACACCTTC. Variable domain in full (rest from reference TRBV7-9 and TRBJ1-2): DTGVSQNPRHKITKRGQNVTFRCDPISEHNRLYWYRQTLGQGPEFLTYFQNEAQLEKSRLLSDRFSAERPKGSFSTLEIQRTEQGDSAMYLCASSQSYGYTFGSGTRLTVV.

The chain combines TRBV6-5 with TRBJ1-3, with D unresolved. Trimming removed 0 bases from V and 4 bases from J, with 13 bases in between. CDR1 is MNHEY, CDR2 SVGAGI, per germline. CDR3 length: 16 residues. The CDR3 is CASSYSVPGTGNTIYF. The DNA of the CDR3 is TGTGCCAGCAGTTACTCCGTACCGGGAACGGGAAACACCATATATTTT.

The chain links TRBV9 to TRBJ1-6, with D maybe TRBD1 (5 bases). The V gene's germline CDR1 is SGDLS and CDR2 YYNGEE. The CDR3 spans 17 residues. V was pared by 4 bases and J by 11 bases, with 25 bases between. The CDR3 coding sequence is TGTGCCAGCAGCCCACCCGGCGGGGGAGGTTTAGTAACACCCCTCCACTTT. Translated: CASSPPGGGGLVTPLHF.

The chain uses TRBV6-1 and TRBJ2-5, with D possibly matching TRBD1 (8 bases). The CDR3 runs 15 residues. The germline V gene has CDR1 MNHNS and CDR2 SASEGT. With 7 bases removed from V and 1 base from J, the gap between germline ends came to 16 bases. The CDR3 reads CASTGQGGVQETQYF. CDR3 sequence (DNA): TGTGCCAGCACCGGACAGGGAGGGGTCCAAGAGACCCAGTACTTC.

V is TRBV28 and J is TRBJ1-4, with no clear D. This CDR3 comprises 12 residues. The V gene's germline CDR1 is MDHEN and CDR2 SYDVKM. V was shortened by 6 bases and J by 7 bases, with 9 bases between the two germline ends. This CDR3 is CASRTLSEKLFF. In DNA, the CDR3 is TGTGCCAGCAGGACCTTAAGTGAAAAACTGTTTTTT.

This clone was recorded once. This rearrangement joins TRBV6-6 to TRBJ2-3; tentatively, D is TRBD1 (5 bases). Germline assignment: CDR1 MNHNY and CDR2 SVGAGI (reference sequence). This CDR3 comprises 15 residues. V was pared by 0 bases and J by 2 bases, with 9 bases between. This CDR3 is CASSYSFGATDTQYF. CDR3 sequence (DNA): TGTGCCAGCAGTTACTCCTTTGGGGCCACAGATACGCAGTATTTT.

The chain links TRBV4-3 to TRBJ2-2; the match to TRBD2 covers 8 bases. V trimming: 1 base; J trimming: 6 bases; junction bases outside the gene matches: 4. CDR3 length: 15 amino acids. Per the germline V gene, CDR1 is LGHNA and CDR2 is YSLEER. The DNA for the CDR3 is TGCGCCAGCAGCCAAGGACCTAGCGGGTCCGGGGAGCTGTTTTTT. Amino acids: CASSQGPSGSGELFF.